One and the same sample provided the 19 T cell receptor beta chains below, sequenced in a study of cytomegalovirus exposure and HLA in healthy donors. PCR involved 60 Vbeta and 13 Jbeta primers. TCRdb keeps only in-frame clones here, not all; method: immunoSEQ multiplex PCR. The sample contains under 300,000 clones, about 93% of which appear only once. Sequenced material: PBMCs. These receptors were obtained from a girl aged 2 to 9 in good health and CMV-seronegative.

On this clone itself: Relative to the germline gene, one junction end is altered; a read error may explain this. This chain connects TRBV7-9 to TRBJ2-7; a possible D gene is TRBD2 (6 bases). Germline loops: CDR1 SEHNR, CDR2 FQNEAQ (reference sequence). This CDR3 is built from 14 residues. DNA for the CDR3: TGTTCCAGCAGCCACCGGGGCGGGACCTACGAGCAGTACTTC. Its translation: CSSSHRGGTYEQYF.

V is TRBV27 and J is TRBJ1-1; D may be TRBD1 (6 bases). Trimming shortened V by 8 bases and J by 4 bases, and 14 bases separated the two germline ends. The CDR3 has 13 residues. CDR1 and CDR2 from the germline V gene are MNHEY and SMNVEV (reference sequence). The CDR3 DNA reads as TGTGCCAGCGGGGGGGGGCCGGGCACTGAAGCTTTCTTT. Encoded protein: CASGGGPGTEAFF.

This sequence joins TRBV5-1 and TRBJ1-4; 7 bases agree with TRBD1. Germline CDR1 SGHRS, CDR2 YFSETQ. The CDR3 sequence is 15 residues long. V lost 0 bases to trimming and J lost 7 bases; unmatched junction nucleotides: 6. The CDR3 is CASSLEGAGAEKLFF. For the CDR3, the DNA is TGCGCCAGCAGCTTGGAGGGGGCTGGAGCTGAAAAACTGTTTTTT.

The J gene is TRBJ1-2, the V gene TRBV2; the D gene is possibly TRBD1 (5 bases). The germline CDR1 and CDR2 sequences are SNHLY and FYNNEI. The CDR3 covers 15 residues. The V gene lost 5 bases and the J gene lost 4 bases, with 17 bases spanning the gap. Here the CDR3 DNA reads TGTGCCAGCAGTAATAGCCCGACAGCTACCTATGGCTACACCTTC. It translates to CASSNSPTATYGYTF.

The chain joins TRBV5-1 to TRBJ2-7, with D possibly TRBD1 on 7 matching bases. The CDR3 is 16 residues long. CDR1 and CDR2 from the germline V gene are SGHRS and YFSETQ. The V end lost 0 bases, the J end lost 2 bases, and 15 bases lay between the germline ends. The CDR3 nucleotides are TGCGCCAGCAGCTTGGCCGAGGCAGGGGGGACCTACGAGCAGTACTTC. Translating it yields CASSLAEAGGTYEQYF.

Notes on this clone: The sample holds other DNA sequences that translate to the same CDR3. The chain links TRBV5-1 to TRBJ2-5; TRBD2 matches at 13 bases. The CDR3 loop spans 15 amino acids. With V trimmed by 0 bases and J by 5 bases, 1 base remained unmatched. The germline gives CDR1 SGHRS, CDR2 YFSETQ. This CDR3 is CASSLVLAGGETQYF. CDR3 bases: TGCGCCAGCAGCTTGGTACTAGCGGGAGGGGAGACCCAGTACTTC. Variable domain in full (rest from reference TRBV5-1 and TRBJ2-5): KAGVTQTPRYLIKTRGQQVTLSCSPISGHRSVSWYQQTPGQGLQFLFEYFSETQRNKGNFPGRFSGRQFSNSRSEMNVSTLELGDSALYLCASSLVLAGGETQYFGPGTRLLVL.

This chain uses TRBV4-1 with TRBJ2-7; TRBD2 is a possible D gene (6 bases). Trimming stripped 3 bases from V and 0 bases from J, with 12 bases between. CDR1 is MGHRA and CDR2 is YSYEKL in the germline V gene. This CDR3 is built from 15 residues. In DNA form, the CDR3 reads TGCGCCAGCAGCCATACCGGGACTCACTCCTACGAGCAGTACTTC. It specifies CASSHTGTHSYEQYF.

The chain employs TRBV5-1 and TRBJ2-5; tentative D call: TRBD2 (6 bases). TRBJ2-7 explains the end of the DNA better; the J call may be wrong. This CDR3 has 15 amino acids. Germline assignment: CDR1 SGHRS and CDR2 YFSETQ. The CDR3 loop reads CASSRDWQSSYEQYF. As DNA, the CDR3 is TGCGCCAGCAGCCGGGACTGGCAGAGCTCCTACGAGCAGTACTTC.

V gene TRBV18 combines with J gene TRBJ1-1, with 12 bases identical to TRBD1. This CDR3 spans 17 amino acids. J lost 2 bases, V lost 3 bases, and 7 bases had no gene match. From germline, CDR1 is KGHSH and CDR2 LQKENI. The CDR3: CASSPRDRGQDNTEAFF. The CDR3 DNA is TGTGCCAGCTCACCCCGGGACAGGGGGCAGGATAACACTGAAGCTTTCTTT. The variable domain in full, with the rest retrieved from reference TRBV18 and TRBJ1-1, is NAGVMQNPRHLVRRRGQEARLRCSPMKGHSHVYWYRQLPEEGLKFMVYLQKENIIDESGMPKERFSAEFPKEGPSILRIQQVVRGDSAAYFCASSPRDRGQDNTEAFFGQGTRLTVV.

The V and J genes are TRBV5-5 and TRBJ2-4, with 7 positions matching TRBD1. The V gene's germline CDR1 is SGHKS and CDR2 YYEKEE (reference sequence). The CDR3 is 14 residues long. The junction had 2 bases not matched to a gene; V was cut back by 0 bases and J by 5 bases. Here the CDR3 DNA reads TGTGCCAGCAGCTTGGGACAGGGTGAAAACATTCAGTACTTC. It translates to CASSLGQGENIQYF.

The chain has TRBV13 and TRBJ1-1; no firm D call. The CDR3 has 11 residues. From germline, CDR1 is PRHDT and CDR2 FYEKMQ (reference sequence). Deletions cut 5 bases from V and 11 bases from J, with 12 bases between. The DNA of the CDR3 is TGTGCCAGCAGCCGATATGGTGAGGCTTTCTTT. Amino acids: CASSRYGEAFF.

This chain joins TRBV6-4 and TRBJ1-2; D remains ambiguous. Germline values: CDR1 MRHNA, CDR2 SNTAGT. The CDR3 runs to 11 residues. Trimming took 10 bases from V and 6 from J, leaving 12 bases between them. CDR3 amino acids: CAISGSNGYTF. CDR3 nucleotide sequence: TGTGCCATCTCCGGGTCGAATGGCTACACCTTC.

The chain employs TRBV5-1 and TRBJ2-1, with 12 positions matching TRBD2. The germline V gene encodes CDR1 SGHRS and CDR2 YFSETQ. The V gene end was trimmed by 6 bases and the J gene end by 7 bases; junction bases not matched to a gene: 14. The CDR3 loop spans 17 amino acids. The CDR3 is CASTGLAGGPNLNEQFF. The CDR3 DNA is TGCGCCAGCACAGGCCTAGCGGGGGGGCCGAATCTAAATGAGCAGTTCTTC.

The gene calls are TRBV11-2 and TRBJ2-7; 8 bases are shared with TRBD1. CDR3 size: 12 residues. Germline lookup yields CDR1 SGHAT and CDR2 FQNNGV. The V and J ends lost 7 bases and 7 bases, in that order; junction bases with no gene match: 6. For the CDR3, the DNA is TGTGCCAGCAACAATGACAGGGGTGAGCAGTACTTC. It encodes CASNNDRGEQYF. The variable domain in full, with the rest retrieved from reference TRBV11-2 and TRBJ2-7, is EAGVAQSPRYKIIEKRQSVAFWCNPISGHATLYWYQQILGQGPKLLIQFQNNGVVDDSQLPKDRFSAERLKGVDSTLKIQPAKLEDSAVYLCASNNDRGEQYFGPGTRLTVT.

The chain's CDR3 is CASRGHGTPYEQYF. CDR3 DNA sequence: TGTGCCAGCAGAGGACACGGGACTCCCTACGAGCAGTACTTC. This chain connects TRBV2 to TRBJ2-7; weak D call: TRBD2 (6 bases). Germline V lookup: CDR1 SNHLY, CDR2 FYNNEI. CDR3 length: 14 amino acids. V lost 6 bases to trimming and J lost 2 bases, with 14 bases between them.

V usage is TRBV29-1 and J usage is TRBJ1-2; D is ambiguous. This CDR3 has 11 amino acids. Germline loops: CDR1 SQVTM, CDR2 ANQGSEA. V shed 7 bases and J shed 6 bases, with 12 bases lying between them. CDR3 sequence (DNA): TGCAGCGGAACTGACTTAAATGGCTACACCTTC. Translation: CSGTDLNGYTF.

The chain couples TRBV29-1 to TRBJ2-1, with D uncertain. Germline V gene sequence: CDR1 SQVTM, CDR2 ANQGSEA. The CDR3 length is 13 residues. V gave up 2 bases and J gave up 8 bases, with 13 bases separating them. The CDR3 spells CSVEPNRVHEQFF. The CDR3, as DNA: TGCAGCGTTGAACCGAATCGGGTCCATGAGCAGTTCTTC.

The rearrangement links TRBV15 to TRBJ2-2; D is uncertain. Germline V CDR1 and CDR2: LNHNV, YYDKDF (reference sequence). This CDR3 is built from 16 residues. Trimming left V 0 bases short and J 5 bases short, with 13 bases between. The CDR3 DNA is TGTGCCACCAGCAGAGAAGCTCCTCGTGATACCGGGGAGCTGTTTTTT. It codes for CATSREAPRDTGELFF.

The chain recombines TRBV30 with TRBJ1-1; D gene unclear. Trimming shortened V by 2 bases and J by 5 bases, and 12 bases separated the two germline ends. The V gene's germline CDR1 is GTSNPN and CDR2 SVGIG (reference sequence). This CDR3 is 13 amino acids long. The CDR3 region has the DNA TGTGCCTGGAGTTTCGGAGGGAGTACTGAAGCTTTCTTT. Translated, it gives CAWSFGGSTEAFF.